Given below is one T cell receptor (beta chain) in context. Its antigen is not yet known. Including cysteine and phenylalanine, the CDR3 has 13 amino acids. Only the CDR3 region is kept as DNA, spanning 39 bases read in frame from base 1. Libraries were prepared through the immunoSEQ multiplex PCR assay. For the multiplex PCR, a mixture combining 60 forward primers for TCR Vbeta segments and 13 reverse primers for TCR Jbeta segments was used. A multiplex PCR assay on genomic DNA amplified the CDR3 region of rearranged TCR beta genes. Amplified TCR beta libraries were sequenced as 87-base-pair reads on the Illumina HiSeq System. In the authors' own workflow: A later analysis tallied 75 million to 95 million unique TCR beta chains across the 666 repertoires, and approximately 12 million of those chains were shared by two or more donors. Raw reads were error-corrected and collapsed into unique sequences with a nearest-neighbor algorithm that merged closely related sequences to remove PCR and sequencing errors. To assign V, D and J gene segments, CDR3 sequences were aligned to IMGT reference sequences. For a sequence to be retained, at least a six-nucleotide match to both a V gene segment and a J gene segment was required. Rearrangements were classified as productive when the CDR3 lacked stop codons and remained in frame with V and J, and all other rearrangements were classified as non-productive. Following IMGT convention, CDR3 was defined as the stretch from the second conserved V-encoded cysteine to the conserved J-encoded phenylalanine. In an earlier analysis of roughly 580 of the donors, sequences lacking an unambiguous match to a single V gene segment were excluded. In an earlier analysis of 587 of the donors, a V segment was called functional when productive rearrangements were above 56.7%, and segregating when the standard deviation between donors exceeded 5%. A statistical classification framework was built to diagnose cytomegalovirus status from the catalog of TCR beta chain sequences. V and J gene assignment, in a later analysis, came from comparing TCR nucleotide sequences with IMGT/GENE-DB human TR gene sequences. A later analysis assigned CDR3 sequences and most-parsimonious VDJ recombination scenarios with the TCRdist pipeline. In a later analysis, each TCR beta chain was defined by its CDR3 amino acid sequence together with its V-gene family, and reads lacking a unique V-gene family were excluded. As a way to deal with suspected cross-contamination and a sequencing artifact, a later analysis dropped 450 to 700 nucleotide sequences that were highly shared and had low generation probability. For each public chain, a later analysis derived a clonal expansion index from normalized ranks of inferred template counts within each repertoire. Generation probabilities in a later analysis came from a VDJ recombination model fitted to out-of-frame rearrangements, and those results were checked against IGoR. A later analysis scored TCR-TCR, TCR-HLA and TCR-CMV co-occurrence with hypergeometric tests, applying a repertoire-size bias correction to TCR pairs. In a later analysis, false discovery rates were estimated by permuting HLA or CMV assignments 20 times. In a later analysis, co-occurring TCRs were grouped with DBSCAN, and TCRdist sequence similarity was added when clustering was performed within HLA-allele-positive subsets. Repertoires with fewer than 30,000 or more than 120,000 public chains, plus five repertoires with anomalous nucleotide sharing, were excluded from co-occurrence clustering. In TCRdb, the immuneACCESS table is reduced to in-frame sequences with V and J assigned. These tables do not hold every clone; where another copy was compared, an unresolved V gene accounts for under half, and the others remain unexplained. The V and J calls and clone size are taken from that table; D and trimming were inferred from the DNA. This sample's listing comprises some 76,000 clones. Jointly, the top ten make up 4% to 5.5% of the sample.

This specimen comes from a study of cytomegalovirus exposure and HLA in healthy donors listed by TCRdb under 2017. As for the study more broadly: An earlier analysis of 587 of the donors reported 250 to 300 Gb of sequence data and about 100 million unique TCR beta sequences from approximately 180 million T cells. The genetic ancestry cluster associated with self-reported Caucasian donors included 80% to 90% of the approximately 400 genotyped donors. Because of strong linkage in the cohort, 5 or 6 DR-DQ haplotypes were treated as single units for association and clustering. In a later genetic analysis, genome-wide SNP genotypes for about three fifths of the roughly 670 donors were used, and that subset was treated as a discovery cohort. Using immunosequencing, the study profiled T cell repertoires from 500 to 800 subjects and related those repertoires to cytomegalovirus serostatus. Among a few hundred genotyped donors of the cohort, an average of approximately 230,000 unique TCR beta nucleotide sequences were sequenced per donor, around a sixth of them non-productive. The number of donors typed differed by locus, with roughly 620-640 for A, B, C, DRB1 and DQB1, around 500 for DQA1, over 600 for DPA1, and some 470 for DPB1. An earlier analysis of around 640 of the donors used high-throughput TCR beta sequencing to judge whether each TCR beta V gene segment behaved as functional or pseudogenic. The later analysis used no new phenotypic data to find candidate immune exposures, relying instead on TCR beta sequences and their occurrence across donors. The study aimed to test whether cataloging public T cell receptors could reveal signatures of past pathogen exposure. The study combined high-throughput TCR immunosequencing, statistical association of individual TCRs with disease status, and machine learning to predict cytomegalovirus infection status. Donor age, sex, ethnicity and CMV serostatus were collected together with the repertoire data. HLA typing included class I and class II loci at four-digit resolution. Roughly 300 gigabases of sequencing data and around 80 million unique TCR sequences made up an early release that covered 640 HLA-typed donors. Along with the 666-subject first cohort, a separate validation cohort of approximately 110 different subjects was used. Every repertoire in the discovery cohort had been generated on one and the same sequencing platform. To study patterns of TCR occurrence, a later analysis re-analyzed previously published TCR beta repertoires from around 670 donors and added high-resolution HLA genotyping. Broader findings and caveats from the paper: The classifier was reported to diagnose cytomegalovirus status with high specificity and sensitivity in both the original and validation cohorts. Broadly in line with IMGT annotations, most TCR beta V segments showed up in productive rearrangements about 90% or about 30% of the time in an earlier analysis of 587 of the donors. A further reported finding was that TCR beta sequences accurately predicted the HLA-A and HLA-B alleles for most subjects in the first cohort. According to the authors, the approach could potentially be generalized to other disease states and immunological phenotypes. In this cohort, only TCR beta chains were sequenced, and detectable features were limited by the absence of alpha or paired-chain data. A group of highly shared sequence variants was considered likely to be a technical artifact of the sequencing pipeline. The 87-base-pair reads could not distinguish some IMGT-functional V segments, including TRBV6-2 and TRBV6-3, so those segments were excluded. While some public TCRs were present in many individuals, most TCR sequences turned up only very rarely across donors. A total of 150 or so TCR beta chains were listed by the study as associated with cytomegalovirus. In a later genetic analysis, fewer N-insertions in productive TCRs were reported among donors in an Asian-associated ancestry cluster than the roughly 640-donor mean. A later analysis reported that several top co-occurrence clusters appeared linked to parvovirus B19, influenza, CMV and Epstein-Barr virus. CMV serostatus was the only immune exposure information available for the cohort. The earlier analysis of about 600 of the donors excluded 15 to 20 rarely observed V segments, including chromosome 9 orphons, because counts were too low. Because some donors lacked HLA typing at each locus, the association tests relied only on the typed subset. A later genetic analysis associated a missense DCLRE1C variant with V-gene and J-gene trimming of TCR beta chains, and an independent cohort replicated the association. Strong co-occurrence of HLA alleles, especially DR and DQ, made assigning TCR associations to individual alleles difficult. In a later analysis, most CMV-associated TCR beta chains were found to appear HLA-restricted, with HLA associations seemingly driven largely by CMV exposure. In vitro tests confirmed that a few of the cytomegalovirus-associated TCR beta chains recognize cytomegalovirus antigens. In a later analysis, the rate of TCR association differed among HLA loci, with DRB1 alleles having the most associated TCRs and HLA-C alleles having the fewest. Specific HLA alleles were associated with 15,000 to 20,000 TCR beta sequences at a false discovery rate of 0.05 in a later analysis. A later analysis found that HLA-associated TCR beta chains were more clonally expanded and had lower generation probabilities than equally common non-associated chains. Presence/absence analyses assumed roughly uniform sequencing depth across donors, an assumption that may not hold. Linkage disequilibrium might explain the correlated functional status among segregating V segments, but an unknown experimental factor could not be ruled out.

The cohort was made up of roughly 670 healthy bone marrow donors. Cohort members were all nominally healthy when sampled, although unrecorded immune exposures were likely present. The donor was CMV seronegative and belonged to the group of 352 seronegative cohort members. A peripheral blood sample was collected from each donor, and TCR beta sequencing was performed on peripheral blood mononuclear cells. The Qiagen DNeasy Blood Extraction Kit was used to extract genomic DNA from the blood cell samples. This receptor was identified in a man aged 35-49 years in good health and CMV-seronegative. The chain is assembled from TRBV21-1 and TRBJ2-1; TRBD2, the table's D call, lacks a check against the DNA. TRBV21-1 is a pseudogene. The specimen was PBMCs. The CDR3 reads as follows: CASSRLADNEQFF. The DNA sequence is given as TGTGCCAGCAGCAGACTAGCGGACAATGAGCAGTTCTTC.